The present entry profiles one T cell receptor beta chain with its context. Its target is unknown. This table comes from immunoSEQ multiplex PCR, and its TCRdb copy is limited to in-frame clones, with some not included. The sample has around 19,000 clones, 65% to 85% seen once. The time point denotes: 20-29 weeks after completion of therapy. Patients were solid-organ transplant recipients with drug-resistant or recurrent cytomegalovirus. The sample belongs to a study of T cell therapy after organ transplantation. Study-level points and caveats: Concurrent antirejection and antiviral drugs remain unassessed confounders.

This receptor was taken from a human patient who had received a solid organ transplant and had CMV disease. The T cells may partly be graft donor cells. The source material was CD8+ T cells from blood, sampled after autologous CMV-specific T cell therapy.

For the CDR3, the DNA is TGTGCCAGCAGCCCGATGTCCAGTTTGACCGGGGAGCTGTTTTTT. Protein sequence: CASSPMSSLTGELFF. This rearrangement joins TRBV4-2 to TRBJ2-2; no firm D call. V was cut by 4 bases and J by 5 bases, with 14 bases left in between. The CDR3 is made up of 15 amino acids. Looked up from germline, CDR1 is LGHNA and CDR2 is YNFKEQ.